This TCR beta chain was captured in a study of T-cell reconstitution after alpha-beta-depleted transplantation in children. It was with unique molecular identifiers that the TCRbeta library was prepared. Via MiXCR, TCRdb re-called the PCR reads, giving one row per CDR3 protein. Of a few hundred thousand distinct CDR3 sequences listed, approximately 9% are singletons. Germline V gene data show CDR1 as SGHRS and CDR2 as YFSETQ. This CDR3 spans 14 amino acids. The trim removed 4 bases at V and 4 bases at J, leaving 3 bases unmatched. This sample comprised PBMCs from the stem cell graft donor, obtained from the stem cell graft. The rearrangement uses TRBV5-1 and TRBJ1-4, with TRBD1 matching over 8 bases. The source of this sequence is a human donor who donated a stem cell graft to a child with acute lymphoblastic leukemia. DNA of the CDR3: TGCGCCAGCAGCATGACAGGGGTTAATGAAAAACTGTTTTTT. Translation: CASSMTGVNEKLFF.